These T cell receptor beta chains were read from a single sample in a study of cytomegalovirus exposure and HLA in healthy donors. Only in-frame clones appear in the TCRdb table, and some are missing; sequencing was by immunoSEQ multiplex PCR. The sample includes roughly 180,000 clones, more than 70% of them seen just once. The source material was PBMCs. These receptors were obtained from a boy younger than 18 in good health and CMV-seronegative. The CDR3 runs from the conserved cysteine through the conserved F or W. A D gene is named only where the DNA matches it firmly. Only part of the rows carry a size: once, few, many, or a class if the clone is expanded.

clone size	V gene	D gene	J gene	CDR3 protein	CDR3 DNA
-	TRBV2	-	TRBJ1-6	CASSASSYNSPLHF	TGTGCCAGCAGTGCTAGCTCCTATAATTCACCCCTCCACTTT
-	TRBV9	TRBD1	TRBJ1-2	CASSQRQGGMNYGYTF	TGTGCCAGCAGCCAGAGACAGGGAGGAATGAACTATGGCTACACCTTC
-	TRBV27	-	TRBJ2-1	CASSLRDRSNEQFF	TGTGCCAGCAGTTTAAGAGACAGAAGCAATGAGCAGTTCTTC
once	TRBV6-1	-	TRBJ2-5	CASTSQVEETQYF	TGTGCCAGCACTTCGCAGGTAGAAGAGACCCAGTACTTC
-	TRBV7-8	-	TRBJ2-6	CASSFSSGAGANVLTF	TGTGCCAGCAGCTTCTCGTCGGGGGCTGGGGCCAACGTCCTGACTTTC
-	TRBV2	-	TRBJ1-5	CASSESPRSYNQPQHF	TGTGCCAGCAGTGAATCCCCGCGGTCGTACAATCAGCCCCAGCATTTT
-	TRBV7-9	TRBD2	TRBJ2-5	CASSLGVELAPQETQYF	TGTGCCAGCAGCTTAGGGGTGGAACTAGCGCCGCAAGAGACCCAGTACTTC
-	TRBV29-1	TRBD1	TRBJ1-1	CSVEVGQANTEAFF	TGCAGCGTGGAAGTTGGACAGGCGAACACTGAAGCTTTCTTT
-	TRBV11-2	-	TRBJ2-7	CASSFRPGEPYEQYF	TGTGCCAGCAGCTTCCGTCCAGGGGAGCCCTACGAGCAGTACTTC
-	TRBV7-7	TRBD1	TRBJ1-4	CASSPGGAGGKLFF	TGTGCTAGCAGCCCCGGGGGGGCAGGGGGAAAACTGTTTTTT
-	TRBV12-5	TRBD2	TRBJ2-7	CASLGGYYEQYF	TGTGCTAGTCTGGGGGGGTACTACGAGCAGTACTTC
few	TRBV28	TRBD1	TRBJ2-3	CASSLTGTGNTDTQYF	TGTGCCAGCAGTCTAACCGGGACAGGGAACACAGATACGCAGTATTTT
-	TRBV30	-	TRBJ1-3	CALETGFGNTIYF	TGTGCCTTAGAAACAGGATTTGGAAACACCATATATTTT
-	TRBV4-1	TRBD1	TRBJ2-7	CASSQGGQGKYEQYF	TGCGCCAGCAGCCAAGGGGGACAGGGGAAGTACGAGCAGTACTTC
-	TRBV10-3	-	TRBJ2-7	CATSLETGRSEQYF	TGTGCCACCTCCCTAGAAACAGGTCGCTCCGAGCAGTACTTC
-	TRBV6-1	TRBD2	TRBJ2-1	CASKWASGNQQFF	TGTGCCAGCAAATGGGCTAGCGGAAATCAGCAGTTCTTC
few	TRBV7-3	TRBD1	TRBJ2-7	CASSLATGGPYEQYF	TGTGCCAGCAGCTTAGCAACAGGGGGTCCCTACGAGCAGTACTTC
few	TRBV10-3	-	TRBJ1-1	CAIRDPGQNTEAFF	TGTGCCATCAGAGACCCCGGACAGAACACTGAAGCTTTCTTT
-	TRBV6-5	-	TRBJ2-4	CASSYSRGLAKNIQYF	TGTGCCAGCAGTTACTCGAGAGGTCTGGCCAAAAACATTCAGTACTTC
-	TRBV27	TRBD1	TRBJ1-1	CASSRGQATEAFF	TGTGCCAGCAGCCGCGGACAGGCCACTGAAGCTTTCTTT
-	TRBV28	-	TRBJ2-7	CASSLSRSSYEQYF	TGTGCCAGCAGTTTGTCCCGTTCCTCCTACGAGCAGTACTTC
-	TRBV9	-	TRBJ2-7	CASSPPHAGDSYEQYF	TGTGCCAGCAGCCCCCCCCACGCAGGGGACTCCTACGAGCAGTACTTC
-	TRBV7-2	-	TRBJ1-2	CASSLRGALGGYTF	TGTGCCAGCAGCTTACGTGGGGCGCTCGGTGGCTACACCTTC
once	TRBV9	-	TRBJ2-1	CASSPGGSSYNEQFF	TGTGCCAGCAGCCCCGGGGGATCCTCCTACAATGAGCAGTTCTTC
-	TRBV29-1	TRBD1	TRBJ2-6	CSAKTGTGAIGANVLTF	TGCAGCGCTAAGACCGGGACAGGTGCCATTGGGGCCAACGTCCTGACTTTC
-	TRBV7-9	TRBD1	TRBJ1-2	CASSFGTGGEFSGYTF	TGTGCCAGCAGCTTCGGGACAGGGGGCGAATTTTCTGGCTACACCTTC